The 9 T cell receptor beta chains below were found in one sample sequenced in a study of radiation and T cells in renal cell carcinoma. The sample's time point: blood 2 weeks post-SBRT. The treatment denotes: 15 Gy SBRT to primary tumor, nephrectomy 4 weeks later. The data were produced by immunoSEQ multiplex PCR, yet TCRdb's version contains in-frame clones alone and is incomplete. In the table there are roughly 140,000 clones, about nine tenths of which are singletons. The specimen was blood, collected from a patient whose treatment included radiotherapy and nephrectomy. The receptors stem from a woman in her 50s with renal cell carcinoma.

The V call is TRBV6-6, the J call TRBJ2-3; perhaps TRBD1 as D (5 bases). V lost 7 bases, J lost 4 bases, and 18 bases lay in between. This CDR3 comprises 15 residues. CDR1 MNHNY and CDR2 SVGAGI come from the germline V gene (reference sequence). The CDR3 sequence: CASIGPQGSADTQYF. CDR3 bases: TGTGCCAGCATAGGCCCCCAGGGCAGCGCAGATACGCAGTATTTT.

The genes are TRBV13 and TRBJ2-5, with a possible D match to TRBD2 (7 bases). Germline assignment: CDR1 PRHDT and CDR2 FYEKMQ (reference sequence). Trimming removed 5 bases from V and 5 bases from J, with 15 bases in between. The CDR3 sequence is 14 residues long. The CDR3: CASSPGGALETQYF. CDR3 nucleotides: TGTGCCAGCAGCCCTGGGGGGGCCCTGGAGACCCAGTACTTC.

This sequence joins TRBV10-3 and TRBJ2-2; the match to TRBD2 covers 9 bases. V dropped 6 bases and J dropped 6; count of bases not matched to a gene: 5. CDR1 ENHRY and CDR2 SYGVKD come from the germline V gene. The CDR3 length is 14 residues. CDR3 nucleotides: TGTGCCATCAGGGGGACTAGCATGGCCGGGGAGCTGTTTTTT. It is translated as CAIRGTSMAGELFF.

The chain links TRBV19 to TRBJ2-5, with 8 bases matching TRBD1. This CDR3 contains 17 residues. Germline CDR1 is LNHDA and CDR2 is SQIVND (reference sequence). V trimming: 5 bases; J trimming: 0 bases; junction bases outside the gene matches: 11. The CDR3 DNA reads TGTGCCAGTAGTTCTCGGACAGGGAAGGGGTACCAAGAGACCCAGTACTTC. Its translation is CASSSRTGKGYQETQYF.

The rearrangement joins TRBV10-3 to TRBJ2-7; tentatively, D is TRBD1 or TRBD2 (5 bases each). Trimming removed 0 bases from V and 6 bases from J, with 15 bases in between. Germline V CDR1 and CDR2: ENHRY, SYGVKD. The CDR3 spans 15 residues. The CDR3 DNA reads TGTGCCATCAGTGAGTCTGGGACCCCCAGGGTCGAGCAGTACTTC. It is translated as CAISESGTPRVEQYF.

This sequence joins TRBV30 and TRBJ2-7; D ambiguous. The V gene lost 3 bases and the J gene lost 6 bases, with 18 bases spanning the gap. The CDR3 is 14 residues long. Germline V CDR1 and CDR2: GTSNPN, SVGIG (reference sequence). The CDR3: CAWRVGLLLGEQYF. CDR3 sequence (DNA): TGTGCCTGGAGGGTCGGCCTCCTCTTGGGCGAGCAGTACTTC. Variable domain in full (rest from reference TRBV30 and TRBJ2-7): SQTIHQWPATLVQPVGSPLSLECTVEGTSNPNLYWYRQAAGRGLQLLFYSVGIGQISSEVPQNLSASRPQDRQFILSSKKLLLSDSGFYLCAWRVGLLLGEQYFGPGTRLTVT.

V gene TRBV7-9 combines with J gene TRBJ2-6; D remains ambiguous. The CDR3 is 16 residues long. CDR1 and CDR2 (germline): SEHNR, FQNEAQ (reference sequence). V lost 4 bases and J lost 1, with 11 bases in between. The CDR3 nucleotides read TGTGCCAGCAGCTCCGCGGTCGTGTCTGGGGCCAACGTCCTGACTTTC. It encodes CASSSAVVSGANVLTF.

The chain joins TRBV21-1 to TRBJ1-1; the table's D call, TRBD1, was not checked against the DNA. TRBV21-1 is a pseudogene segment. CDR3 length: 15 residues. CDR3 in DNA: TGTGCCAGCAGCGGGAGGAGGAGGACAGGCACTGAAGCTTTCTTT. It translates to CASSGRRRTGTEAFF.

V usage is TRBV10-1 and J usage is TRBJ1-3; D is perhaps TRBD1 (6 bases). Trimming cost V 2 bases and J 5 bases, with 10 bases left between them. The CDR3 extends over 14 amino acids. The V gene's germline CDR1 is WNHNN and CDR2 SYGVQD (reference sequence). The CDR3 region is CASSEVQGRNTIYF. The CDR3 region has the DNA TGCGCCAGCAGTGAGGTCCAGGGGAGAAACACCATATATTTT.